This T cell receptor (beta chain) was recovered during a study of CD8 T cells in Susac syndrome. An input of about 0.45 to 1 ug of RNA was subjected to reverse transcription using random hexamers. One entry per CDR3 protein, called by TCRdb with MiXCR from the immunoSEQ multiplex PCR reads. Of around 200,000 distinct CDR3 sequences detected, more than 85% appear once; the ten largest clones hold approximately 0.15%. Germline V CDR1 and CDR2: SGHRS, YFSETQ. Trimming removed 1 base at V and 7 bases at J, with 12 bases between. The CDR3 sequence is 13 residues long. The J gene is TRBJ2-7, the V gene TRBV5-1; tentatively, D is TRBD1 or TRBD2 (5 bases each). Material: CD8+ T cells from PBMCs. This TCR derives from a human donor with Susac syndrome. The CDR3 here is CASSLPGTGEQYF. Here the CDR3 DNA reads TGCGCCAGCAGCTTGCCAGGGACGGGGGAGCAGTACTTC.